The 29 T cell receptor beta chains given below trace back to one sample, sequenced in a study of early T cells in non-severe SARS-CoV-2 infection. TCRdb itself ran the 5' RACE reads through MiXCR, one entry per CDR3 protein. The table includes over 80,000 distinct CDR3 sequences, less than 15% detected once. Sequencing was performed on whole blood, taken at baseline. These receptors came from an adult who was a healthcare worker with PCR-confirmed SARS-CoV-2 infection or an uninfected control (not recorded which).

The chain couples TRBV2 to TRBJ2-3; D remains unclear. The CDR3 contains 10 residues. The germline CDR1 and CDR2 sequences are SNHLY and FYNNEI. Trimming removed 8 bases at V and 3 bases at J, with 3 bases between. In nucleotides, the CDR3 is TGTGCCAGCGGAACAGATACGCAGTATTTT. It codes for CASGTDTQYF.

This clonotype was recorded a few times. V usage is TRBV29-1 and J usage is TRBJ1-2, with D unresolved. Germline loops: CDR1 SQVTM, CDR2 ANQGSEA. CDR3 size: 11 residues. V lost 4 bases, J lost 2 bases, and 5 bases lay in between. The CDR3: CSVGQNYGYTF. Here the CDR3 DNA reads TGCAGCGTTGGGCAGAACTATGGCTACACCTTC.

The rearrangement uses TRBV7-6 and TRBJ1-6, with a weak D call TRBD1 (6 bases). The CDR3 consists of 13 residues. Germline V gene sequence: CDR1 SGHVS, CDR2 FNYEAQ. Trimming pared 5 bases from V and 7 bases from J, leaving 9 bases between. In DNA, the CDR3 is TGTGCCAGCAGCCCCGGGACAAATTCACCCCTCCACTTT. Its translation is CASSPGTNSPLHF.

This clonotype was seen many times. The gene calls are TRBV2 and TRBJ2-2, with 9 bases lining up with TRBD2. CDR1 SNHLY and CDR2 FYNNEI come from the germline V gene. The V segment lost 6 bases and the J segment 0 bases; nucleotides outside the gene matches: 17. This CDR3 spans 20 amino acids. CDR3 nucleotides: TGTGCCAGCAGCGAAACCCTGGGTGGTAGCGGGAGCCCGAACACCGGGGAGCTGTTTTTT. It specifies CASSETLGGSGSPNTGELFF. The whole variable domain, remainder taken from reference TRBV2 and TRBJ2-2, is EPEVTQTPSHQVTQMGQEVILRCVPISNHLYFYWYRQILGQKVEFLVSFYNNEISEKSEIFDDQFSVERPDGSNFTLKIRSTKLEDSAMYFCASSETLGGSGSPNTGELFFGEGSRLTVL.

This clonotype was counted many times. This chain joins TRBV27 and TRBJ2-7, with TRBD1 matching over 7 bases. V was clipped by 6 bases and J by 4 bases; unmatched bases: 9. Per the germline V gene, CDR1 is MNHEY and CDR2 is SMNVEV (reference sequence). CDR3 length equals 14 residues. The CDR3 here is CASSPTGEGYEQYF. The CDR3 coding sequence is TGTGCCAGCAGCCCTACAGGGGAAGGGTACGAGCAGTACTTC.

Ten or more counts support this clonotype. The rearrangement uses TRBV12-3 or TRBV12-4 and TRBJ2-1; 8 nucleotides align to TRBD2. This CDR3 spans 16 amino acids. The V segment lost 4 bases and the J segment 5 bases; nucleotides outside the gene matches: 10. The CDR3 DNA follows: TGTGCCAGCAGTTCCCCGGGGCGGACTAGCCACAATGAGCAGTTCTTC. This sequence encodes CASSSPGRTSHNEQFF.

The gene calls are TRBV7-2 and TRBJ1-2; TRBD1 agrees at 7 bases. The V and J ends lost 2 bases and 12 bases, in that order; junction bases with no gene match: 9. This CDR3 has 13 amino acids. Germline values: CDR1 SGHTA, CDR2 FQGNSA. The CDR3 loop reads CASSLMPGTENTF. CDR3 in DNA: TGTGCCAGCAGCTTAATGCCCGGGACAGAGAACACCTTC.

This clonotype was seen repeatedly, ten times or more. The gene calls are TRBV7-3 and TRBJ2-3, with D possibly being TRBD1 (6 bases). The V end was cut by 2 bases, the J end by 2 bases, with 8 bases between. This CDR3 is built from 14 residues. The germline CDR1 and CDR2 sequences are SGHTA and FQGTGA. DNA of the CDR3: TGTGCCAGCAGCTTATCAGGGGACACAGATACGCAGTATTTT. Translating it yields CASSLSGDTDTQYF.

This clonotype showed up just a few times. The gene calls are TRBV7-9 and TRBJ2-1, with a weak D call TRBD2 (6 bases). The CDR3 has 14 residues. V was trimmed by 5 bases and J by 7 bases, leaving 15 bases between them. Germline V gene sequence: CDR1 SEHNR, CDR2 FQNEAQ (reference sequence). CDR3 nucleotide sequence: TGTGCCAGCAGCCCTAGGCGGGATGAGAATGAGCAGTTCTTC. Protein: CASSPRRDENEQFF.

This chain uses TRBV10-3 with TRBJ2-5; the match to TRBD1 covers 9 bases. Trimming removed 6 bases from V and 4 bases from J; junction bases left unmatched: 6. Per germline, CDR1 ENHRY and CDR2 SYGVKD. This CDR3 region has 14 residues. The CDR3 spells CAIRPATGGETQYF. In DNA, the CDR3 is TGTGCCATCAGACCTGCGACAGGGGGAGAGACCCAGTACTTC.

The chain uses TRBV7-8 and TRBJ2-1; 8 nucleotides match TRBD2. The CDR3 covers 16 residues. Germline V gene lookup returns CDR1 SGHVS and CDR2 FQNEAQ. V shed 4 bases and J 4 bases; nucleotides not matched to a gene: 9. In DNA form, the CDR3 reads TGTGCCAGCAGCTGGGGGCAAGCGGGGGTTTACAATGAGCAGTTCTTC. This gives the protein CASSWGQAGVYNEQFF. The full variable domain, its missing parts supplied by reference TRBV7-8 and TRBJ2-1, is GAGVSQSPRYKVAKRGQDVALRCDPISGHVSLFWYQQALGQGPEFLTYFQNEAQLDKSGLPSDRFFAERPEGSVSTLKIQRTQQEDSAVYLCASSWGQAGVYNEQFFGPGTRLTVL.

The rearrangement uses TRBV20-1 and TRBJ2-1, with 12 bases identical to TRBD2. The CDR3 contains 15 residues. Looked up from germline, CDR1 is DFQATT and CDR2 is SNEGSKA (reference sequence). After removal of 5 bases from V and 3 bases from J, the junction contained 5 bases not matched to a gene. The DNA for the CDR3 is TGCAGTGCTCCTCGACTAGCGGGAGTCTACAATGAGCAGTTCTTC. Translated, it gives CSAPRLAGVYNEQFF.

This chain connects TRBV21-1 to TRBJ2-7; TRBD1 is taken as the D call from the table, unchecked against the DNA. TRBV21-1 has pseudogene status. CDR3 length: 14 residues. CDR3 sequence: CASSKERGNYEQYF. CDR3 in DNA: TGTGCCAGCAGCAAAGAAAGGGGGAACTACGAGCAGTACTTC.

This chain joins TRBV7-9 and TRBJ2-3; 7 nucleotides agree with TRBD1. This CDR3 comprises 15 residues. V lost 4 bases to trimming and J lost 2 bases; unmatched junction nucleotides: 6. From germline, CDR1 is SEHNR and CDR2 FQNEAQ (reference sequence). CDR3 coding DNA: TGTGCCAGCAGCTCACAGGGGCCTTTCACAGATACGCAGTATTTT. It specifies CASSSQGPFTDTQYF. The variable domain in full, completed from reference TRBV7-9 and TRBJ2-3, reads DTGVSQNPRHKITKRGQNVTFRCDPISEHNRLYWYRQTLGQGPEFLTYFQNEAQLEKSRLLSDRFSAERPKGSFSTLEIQRTEQGDSAMYLCASSSQGPFTDTQYFGPGTRLTVL.

This clonotype was detected many times. The chain recombines TRBV5-4 with TRBJ2-7; perhaps TRBD2 as D (5 bases). The CDR3 sequence is 14 residues long. The V end was cut by 4 bases, the J end by 3 bases, with 14 bases between. Germline values: CDR1 SGHNT, CDR2 YYREEE (reference sequence). This chain's CDR3 is CASSHGGRFYEQYF. The DNA of the CDR3 is TGTGCCAGCAGCCACGGAGGAAGGTTCTACGAGCAGTACTTC.

The genes are TRBV12-3 or TRBV12-4 and TRBJ2-1, with TRBD2 matching 10 bases. Germline trimming cut 3 bases from V and 6 bases from J; bases unmatched to any gene: 8. The CDR3 covers 16 residues. CDR3 in DNA: TGTGCCAGCAGTTTCAAGCGGGGGGGCTTAGGCAATGAGCAGTTCTTC. Translated: CASSFKRGGLGNEQFF.

This clonotype was recorded a few times. This sequence joins TRBV20-1 and TRBJ1-5; the D is unclear. The germline V gene encodes CDR1 DFQATT and CDR2 SNEGSKA (reference sequence). The V and J ends lost 4 bases and 3 bases respectively, with 10 bases between them. CDR3 length equals 13 residues. The CDR3 loop is CSATDGYNQPQHF. DNA for the CDR3: TGCAGTGCTACCGACGGTTACAATCAGCCCCAGCATTTT.

This clonotype was detected only a few times. As DNA, the CDR3 is TGTGCCAGCAGCGTAGGACCGGGACAGGGGGGGAATACGCAGTATTTT. Translated: CASSVGPGQGGNTQYF. The V call is TRBV9, the J call TRBJ2-3, with 11 bases identical to TRBD1. Germline V gives CDR1 SGDLS, CDR2 YYNGEE. The J segment lost 7 bases and the V segment lost 0 bases, leaving 7 bases of the junction unmatched. The CDR3 spans 16 residues.

The sample holds a few counts of this clonotype. The V gene is TRBV3-1, the J gene TRBJ1-3; no clear D. Germline CDR1 reads LGHDT; CDR2 reads YNNKEL (reference sequence). Trimming took off 0 bases at V and 2 bases at J, with 8 bases between the two ends. This CDR3 contains 15 residues. The DNA of the CDR3 is TGTGCCAGCAGCCAAGAGTCGGGTACTGGAAACACCATATATTTT. Protein sequence: CASSQESGTGNTIYF.

This clonotype was observed many times. The chain recombines TRBV7-6 with TRBJ2-7, with 8 positions matching TRBD1. The CDR3 totals 15 residues. The germline V gene encodes CDR1 SGHVS and CDR2 FNYEAQ. V lost 2 bases and J lost 1; bases outside the gene matches: 4. The CDR3 nucleotides read TGTGCCAGCAGCTTACGGACAGGGCCTTCCTACGAGCAGTACTTC. It specifies CASSLRTGPSYEQYF.

The table lists this clonotype with a few counts. The chain has TRBV7-9 and TRBJ1-2; D remains ambiguous. The CDR3 covers 14 residues. Trimming shortened V by 6 bases and J by 8 bases, and 19 bases separated the two germline ends. The germline CDR1 and CDR2 sequences are SEHNR and FQNEAQ (reference sequence). CDR3 loop: CASSLSGSPRGYTF. The CDR3 nucleotides read TGTGCCAGCAGTTTATCGGGCTCCCCGAGGGGCTACACCTTC.

This clonotype was seen a few times. The V call is TRBV11-2, the J call TRBJ1-6; 9 nucleotides agree with TRBD1. Trimming removed 5 bases from V and 8 bases from J; junction bases left unmatched: 10. The CDR3 runs 16 residues. Germline CDR1 SGHAT, CDR2 FQNNGV. CDR3 residues: CASSPTGGQGYSPLHF. The CDR3 DNA sequence: TGTGCCAGCAGCCCAACCGGGGGACAGGGTTATTCACCCCTCCACTTT.

The sample holds a few counts of this clonotype. The rearrangement links TRBV30 to TRBJ2-1; 12 bases match TRBD2. From germline, CDR1 is GTSNPN and CDR2 SVGIG (reference sequence). The CDR3 length is 14 residues. J gave up 4 bases and V 7 bases, and 5 bases lay outside the gene matches. The CDR3 loop reads CASSSGRVYNEQFF. The CDR3 DNA reads as TGTGCCTCTTCTAGCGGGAGGGTGTACAATGAGCAGTTCTTC. Full variable domain (remainder filled in from reference TRBV30 and TRBJ2-1): SQTIHQWPATLVQPVGSPLSLECTVEGTSNPNLYWYRQAAGRGLQLLFYSVGIGQISSEVPQNLSASRPQDRQFILSSKKLLLSDSGFYLCASSSGRVYNEQFFGPGTRLTVL.

The rearrangement links TRBV19 to TRBJ1-2, with 7 nucleotides matching TRBD1. In germline, CDR1 is LNHDA, CDR2 SQIVND (reference sequence). The CDR3 sequence is 13 residues long. Trimming removed 7 bases from V and 4 bases from J; junction bases left unmatched: 6. In DNA, the CDR3 is TGTGCCAGTATGTTGGGGACAGCCTATGGCTACACCTTC. Encoded protein: CASMLGTAYGYTF.

This clonotype was detected only a few times. The rearrangement uses TRBV19 and TRBJ1-5, with D perhaps matching TRBD1 (6 bases). V dropped 5 bases and J dropped 5 bases, with 19 bases sitting between them. Germline CDR1 and CDR2: LNHDA and SQIVND (reference sequence). The length of the CDR3 is 16 residues. The chain's CDR3 is CASSLLWTTGYQPQHF. As DNA, the CDR3 is TGTGCCAGTAGTCTTCTATGGACGACAGGATATCAGCCCCAGCATTTT.

V is TRBV18 and J is TRBJ2-7; a weak D match, TRBD2 (6 bases). V lost 0 bases to trimming and J lost 2 bases, with 11 bases between them. Per the germline V gene, CDR1 is KGHSH and CDR2 is LQKENI. The CDR3 length is 15 residues. In nucleotides, the CDR3 is TGTGCCAGCTCACCACCGGGGCGGGATGCCTACGAGCAGTACTTC. Protein product: CASSPPGRDAYEQYF.

A few counts support this clonotype. The genes are TRBV9 and TRBJ1-4, with TRBD1 matching over 7 bases. CDR3 size: 15 residues. V lost 4 bases and J lost 5; bases outside the gene matches: 8. The germline V gene encodes CDR1 SGDLS and CDR2 YYNGEE. CDR3 protein: CASSPHPGQNEKLFF. In nucleotides, the CDR3 is TGTGCCAGCAGCCCCCACCCGGGACAGAATGAAAAACTGTTTTTT.

The chain joins TRBV12-3 or TRBV12-4 to TRBJ1-3; possibly TRBD1 for D (5 bases). Trimming removed 3 bases at V and 2 bases at J, with 11 bases between. CDR3 size: 15 residues. The CDR3 loop is CASSLSGRAGNTIYF. The CDR3 nucleotides read TGTGCCAGCAGTTTGAGCGGCAGGGCTGGAAACACCATATATTTT.

This clonotype was observed many times. The CDR3 nucleotides are TGTGCCAGCAGCTTAGGGGTCGCGCAGGGGAGTTCCTACGAGCAGTACTTC. Translated, it gives CASSLGVAQGSSYEQYF. The J gene is TRBJ2-7, the V gene TRBV7-6; perhaps TRBD1 as D (6 bases). This CDR3 has 17 residues. V lost 1 base to trimming and J lost 1 base, with 17 bases between them. Germline V CDR1 and CDR2: SGHVS, FNYEAQ.